The 31 T cell receptor beta chains below were found in one sample sequenced in a study of control samples from healthy donors and cancer patients. Clones were read by immunoSEQ multiplex PCR, and TCRdb kept only the in-frame ones, dropping some. This table holds 150,000 or so clones, around 95% found once. Source material: blood. These TCRs come from a man aged 35 to 55 in good health.

V usage is TRBV5-1 and J usage is TRBJ2-3, with TRBD1 matching over 8 bases. The CDR3 sequence is 15 residues long. Germline V gene data show CDR1 as SGHRS and CDR2 as YFSETQ. V was clipped by 5 bases and J by 1 base; unmatched bases: 6. The CDR3 region is CASRESGQGTDTQYF. CDR3 bases: TGCGCCAGCAGAGAATCGGGACAGGGCACAGATACGCAGTATTTT.

This chain joins TRBV12-3 or TRBV12-4 and TRBJ1-1; D unclear. The CDR3 length is 13 residues. Trimming shortened V by 3 bases and J by 4 bases, and 9 bases separated the two germline ends. DNA for the CDR3: TGTGCCAGCAGTTTTCTCGCGGGCACTGAAGCTTTCTTT. Translating gives CASSFLAGTEAFF.

This clone was seen once. The gene calls are TRBV29-1 and TRBJ1-2; 10 positions agree with TRBD1. Germline V gives CDR1 SQVTM, CDR2 ANQGSEA. J lost 1 base, V lost 4 bases, and 3 bases had no gene match. CDR3 length: 14 amino acids. The CDR3 region is CSVGGQGNNYGYTF. The CDR3 DNA follows: TGCAGCGTTGGGGGACAGGGGAATAACTATGGCTACACCTTC.

This chain uses TRBV21-1 with TRBJ2-7. TRBV21-1 counts as a pseudogene. The CDR3 runs 17 residues. DNA for the CDR3: TGTGCCAGCAGCAAACTTTCCGGGACCGTAAGCTCCTACGAGCAGTACTTC. Translated, it gives CASSKLSGTVSSYEQYF.

The J gene is TRBJ1-1, the V gene TRBV10-2; D might be TRBD1 (5 bases). V was cut by 3 bases and J by 4 bases, with 6 bases left in between. CDR1 and CDR2 (germline): WSHSY, SAAADI. The CDR3 has 12 residues. CDR3 nucleotide sequence: TGCGCCAGCAGTGATGGGGGCACTGAAGCTTTCTTT. Its translation is CASSDGGTEAFF.

The rearrangement uses TRBV7-9 and TRBJ1-2, with 7 bases aligning to TRBD1. CDR3 length: 14 residues. Trimming cost V 5 bases and J 4 bases; bases outside gene matches: 7. Germline CDR1 SEHNR, CDR2 FQNEAQ (reference sequence). CDR3 coding DNA: TGTGCCAGCAGCCTCGGGACAGTAGCCTATGGCTACACCTTC. This translates into CASSLGTVAYGYTF.

This chain connects TRBV7-9 to TRBJ1-5; TRBD1 matches at 7 bases. Trimming cost V 5 bases and J 5 bases; bases outside gene matches: 6. The CDR3 has 14 amino acids. In germline, CDR1 is SEHNR, CDR2 FQNEAQ (reference sequence). The CDR3 DNA follows: TGTGCCAGCAGCCCACAGGGGCGAGATCAGCCCCAGCATTTT. Protein: CASSPQGRDQPQHF.

This clone was detected once. The chain uses TRBV30 and TRBJ2-7; the D gene is possibly TRBD2 (7 bases). This CDR3 comprises 15 residues. Trimming cost V 5 bases and J 4 bases, with 21 bases left between them. The germline CDR1 and CDR2 sequences are GTSNPN and SVGIG (reference sequence). In DNA, the CDR3 is TGTGCCTGGTCGAGGGGGGGGGCTTTGAGTTACGAGCAGTACTTC. Its translation is CAWSRGGALSYEQYF.

This chain joins TRBV7-9 and TRBJ1-1; TRBD1 might be the D (6 bases). This CDR3 is built from 17 residues. Looked up from germline, CDR1 is SEHNR and CDR2 is FQNEAQ (reference sequence). V was trimmed by 4 bases and J by 0 bases, leaving 18 bases between them. CDR3 nucleotides: TGTGCCAGCAGCTCCGACAGGTCCCAGGTCTTGAACACTGAAGCTTTCTTT. As protein: CASSSDRSQVLNTEAFF.

The chain recombines TRBV4-3 with TRBJ1-6, with D uncertain. CDR3 length: 15 residues. V gave up 5 bases and J gave up 0 bases, with 8 bases separating them. In germline, CDR1 is LGHNA, CDR2 YSLEER. The CDR3: CASSELSSYNSPLHF. The CDR3 DNA reads TGCGCCAGCAGCGAATTGAGCTCCTATAATTCACCCCTCCACTTT.

This chain uses TRBV11-2 with TRBJ2-6; D gene uncertain. Trimming shortened V by 10 bases and J by 0 bases, and 16 bases separated the two germline ends. This CDR3 is 16 amino acids long. Germline CDR1 SGHAT, CDR2 FQNNGV. This CDR3 reads CATRAGQSSGANVLTF. CDR3 in DNA: TGTGCCACCCGGGCAGGCCAGAGCTCTGGGGCCAACGTCCTGACTTTC.

This clone was found once. This chain links TRBV12-3 or TRBV12-4 with TRBJ1-5; D unresolved. The CDR3 covers 13 residues. The V gene lost 3 bases and the J gene lost 11 bases, with 14 bases spanning the gap. The DNA of the CDR3 is TGTGCCAGCAGTTTCCTAGGGCCCGAAGCCCAGCATTTT. The encoded protein is CASSFLGPEAQHF.

The rearrangement uses TRBV4-1 and TRBJ1-4; D not certain. This CDR3 has 16 residues. CDR1 is MGHRA, CDR2 YSYEKL, per germline. Trimming removed 3 bases from V and 3 bases from J, with 14 bases in between. The CDR3 loop reads CASSQRPGWANEKLFF. The CDR3 coding sequence is TGCGCCAGCAGCCAGCGGCCGGGGTGGGCTAATGAAAAACTGTTTTTT.

The V call is TRBV7-2, the J call TRBJ1-3; D not certain. Germline V gene sequence: CDR1 SGHTA, CDR2 FQGNSA. V lost 0 bases and J 2 bases, leaving 14 bases between the germline ends. This CDR3 comprises 17 residues. In DNA form, the CDR3 reads TGTGCCAGCAGCTTAGCGTTTAGGGCAGCCCCTGGAAACACCATATATTTT. This sequence encodes CASSLAFRAAPGNTIYF. Complete variable domain (other parts from reference TRBV7-2 and TRBJ1-3): GAGVSQSPSNKVTEKGKDVELRCDPISGHTALYWYRQSLGQGLEFLIYFQGNSAPDKSGLPSDRFSAERTGGSVSTLTIQRTQQEDSAVYLCASSLAFRAAPGNTIYFGEGSWLTVV.

The chain uses TRBV5-6 and TRBJ1-1; 7 positions agree with TRBD1. V trimming: 3 bases; J trimming: 8 bases; junction bases outside the gene matches: 7. The germline V gene encodes CDR1 SGHDT and CDR2 YYEEEE. The CDR3 runs to 13 residues. CDR3 protein: CASSSDRSWEAFF. The CDR3 DNA reads TGTGCCAGCAGCTCGGACAGGAGCTGGGAAGCTTTCTTT.

This chain links TRBV21-1 with TRBJ1-1. TRBV21-1 is a recognized pseudogene. The CDR3 runs to 14 residues. In nucleotides, the CDR3 is TGTGCCAGCAGCCGCGAGGCGGAGGGGACTGAAGCTTTCTTT. This sequence encodes CASSREAEGTEAFF.

The CDR3 region is CASSPRVGVDYGYTF. The CDR3 DNA is TGTGCCAGCTCACCACGAGTGGGGGTGGACTATGGCTACACCTTC. This chain links TRBV18 with TRBJ1-2; D may be TRBD1 (5 bases). The V gene lost 1 base and the J gene lost 3 bases, with 12 bases spanning the gap. Germline assignment: CDR1 KGHSH and CDR2 LQKENI. The length of the CDR3 is 15 residues.

The V gene is TRBV28, the J gene TRBJ1-5; possibly TRBD1 for D (6 bases). This CDR3 has 14 amino acids. The germline gives CDR1 MDHEN, CDR2 SYDVKM. The V and J ends lost 3 bases and 7 bases respectively, with 13 bases between them. This chain's CDR3 is CASSLFRGGQPQHF. The DNA for the CDR3 is TGTGCCAGCAGTTTGTTCAGGGGAGGCCAGCCCCAGCATTTT. Using reference TRBV28 and TRBJ1-5 for the parts outside the CDR3, the full variable domain is DVKVTQSSRYLVKRTGEKVFLECVQDMDHENMFWYRQDPGLGLRLIYFSYDVKMKEKGDIPEGYSVSREKKERFSLILESASTNQTSMYLCASSLFRGGQPQHFGDGTRLSIL.

The V call is TRBV5-5, the J call TRBJ2-7; D gene ambiguous. CDR1 and CDR2 (germline): SGHKS, YYEKEE (reference sequence). The CDR3 sequence is 17 residues long. Trimming took off 4 bases at V and 2 bases at J, with 22 bases between the two ends. The DNA of the CDR3 is TGTGCCAGCAGCCCCCCCCGGCCGGTTTTATATCCCTACGAGCAGTACTTC. This translates into CASSPPRPVLYPYEQYF.

In DNA, the CDR3 is TGTGCCAGCAGCTTGGGCTGGTCTACCTACGAGCAGTACTTC. The encoded protein is CASSLGWSTYEQYF. The chain has TRBV11-2 and TRBJ2-7; no clear D gene. With 3 bases removed from V and 2 bases from J, the gap between germline ends came to 11 bases. CDR1 is SGHAT and CDR2 is FQNNGV in the germline V gene. This CDR3 comprises 14 residues.

This chain joins TRBV14 and TRBJ1-2, with 9 nucleotides matching TRBD1. J was trimmed by 3 bases and V by 1 base; bases with no gene match: 6. Per germline, CDR1 SGHDN and CDR2 FVKESK. The CDR3 spans 16 residues. The DNA of the CDR3 is TGTGCCAGCAGCCAAGGAGCCGGGACAGGGTACTATGGCTACACCTTC. Amino acid sequence: CASSQGAGTGYYGYTF.

J is TRBJ2-7 and V is TRBV11-2; TRBD2 agrees at 9 bases. Germline V lookup: CDR1 SGHAT, CDR2 FQNNGV. V trimming: 1 base; J trimming: 3 bases; junction bases outside the gene matches: 1. The CDR3 runs 14 residues. The CDR3 here is CASSLGAGGYEQYF. CDR3 DNA: TGTGCCAGCAGCTTAGGAGCGGGGGGCTACGAGCAGTACTTC.

This chain connects TRBV10-2 to TRBJ1-1, with D possibly matching TRBD1 (6 bases). This CDR3 spans 12 amino acids. V lost 9 bases, J lost 7 bases, and 15 bases lay in between. CDR1 and CDR2 (germline): WSHSY, SAAADI. The CDR3 DNA is TGCGCCAGTGGGACAACGGGGGGTGAAGCTTTCTTT. As protein: CASGTTGGEAFF.

This chain connects TRBV24-1 to TRBJ2-1; tentatively, D is TRBD2 (7 bases). The CDR3 loop spans 17 amino acids. The germline V gene encodes CDR1 KGHDR and CDR2 SFDVKD. Trimming stripped 6 bases from V and 1 base from J, with 18 bases between. This chain's CDR3 is CATSKGRDTWSYNEQFF. In nucleotides, the CDR3 is TGTGCCACCAGTAAGGGGAGGGACACCTGGTCCTACAATGAGCAGTTCTTC.

The V and J genes are TRBV18 and TRBJ2-7; TRBD1 matches 10 bases. The CDR3 runs to 15 residues. Germline assignment: CDR1 KGHSH and CDR2 LQKENI. V lost 2 bases, J lost 6 bases, and 7 bases stayed unmatched. CDR3: CASSPGTGDVREQYF. CDR3 nucleotide sequence: TGTGCCAGCTCACCAGGGACAGGGGACGTTCGCGAGCAGTACTTC.

The V and J genes are TRBV7-2 and TRBJ1-6; D is ambiguous. V dropped 5 bases and J dropped 0 bases, with 17 bases sitting between them. Germline V gene lookup returns CDR1 SGHTA and CDR2 FQGNSA. The CDR3 runs 18 residues. The CDR3 sequence: CASSPVSGWSSYNSPLHF. In nucleotides, the CDR3 is TGTGCCAGCAGCCCCGTGTCGGGTTGGAGCTCCTATAATTCACCCCTCCACTTT.

This chain links TRBV19 with TRBJ1-2; D unresolved. Looked up from germline, CDR1 is LNHDA and CDR2 is SQIVND (reference sequence). V lost 5 bases and J 2 bases, leaving 12 bases between the germline ends. This CDR3 has 14 amino acids. The CDR3 spells CASSRFGGNYGYTF. CDR3 DNA sequence: TGTGCCAGTAGTCGCTTCGGAGGGAACTATGGCTACACCTTC. Complete variable domain (other parts from reference TRBV19 and TRBJ1-2): DGGITQSPKYLFRKEGQNVTLSCEQNLNHDAMYWYRQDPGQGLRLIYYSQIVNDFQKGDIAEGYSVSREKKESFPLTVTSAQKNPTAFYLCASSRFGGNYGYTFGSGTRLTVV.

The J gene is TRBJ2-2, the V gene TRBV5-3, with a possible D match to TRBD1 (6 bases). TRBV5-3 is classed as an ORF, of uncertain function. CDR3 size: 17 residues. Trimming took 0 bases from V and 1 from J, leaving 13 bases between them. CDR3 in DNA: TGTGCCAGAAGCTTGGGGACAGACGAACGGAACACCGGGGAGCTGTTTTTT. Translating gives CARSLGTDERNTGELFF.

The count of this clone is one. Other DNA sequences in the same sample also yield this CDR3. The CDR3 bases are TGTGCCAGCAGTTTAGTGGGCAATCAGCCCCAGCATTTT. This translates into CASSLVGNQPQHF. The V gene is TRBV28, the J gene TRBJ1-5; D remains unclear. The V gene lost 2 bases and the J gene lost 2 bases, with 4 bases spanning the gap. The CDR3 is 13 residues long. Germline lookup yields CDR1 MDHEN and CDR2 SYDVKM.

The rearrangement uses TRBV6-6 and TRBJ1-1; 10 nucleotides agree with TRBD1. The CDR3 spans 15 residues. CDR1 is MNHNY, CDR2 SVGAGI, per germline (reference sequence). The V and J ends lost 0 bases and 8 bases, in that order; junction bases with no gene match: 6. In DNA form, the CDR3 reads TGTGCCAGCAGTTACTCCGCGACAGGGGGCTTCGAAGCTTTCTTT. The encoded protein is CASSYSATGGFEAFF.

V is TRBV29-1 and J is TRBJ2-3; 9 bases are shared with TRBD2. Germline V gene sequence: CDR1 SQVTM, CDR2 ANQGSEA. The V and J ends lost 4 bases and 2 bases, in that order; junction bases with no gene match: 1. The length of the CDR3 is 13 residues. DNA of the CDR3: TGCAGCGTTGGCGGGGGGGTCACAGATACGCAGTATTTT. Encoded protein: CSVGGGVTDTQYF.